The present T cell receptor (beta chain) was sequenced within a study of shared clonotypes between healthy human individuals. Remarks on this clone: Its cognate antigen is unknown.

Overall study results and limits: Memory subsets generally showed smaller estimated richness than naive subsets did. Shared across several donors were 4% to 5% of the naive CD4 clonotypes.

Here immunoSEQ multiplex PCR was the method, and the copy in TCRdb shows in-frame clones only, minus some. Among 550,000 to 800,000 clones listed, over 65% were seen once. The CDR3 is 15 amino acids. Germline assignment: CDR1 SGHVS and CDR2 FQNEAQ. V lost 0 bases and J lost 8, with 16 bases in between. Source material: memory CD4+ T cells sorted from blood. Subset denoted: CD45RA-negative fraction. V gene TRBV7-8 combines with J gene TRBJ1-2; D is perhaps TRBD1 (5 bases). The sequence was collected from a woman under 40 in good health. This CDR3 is CASSLAGGLVGGYTF. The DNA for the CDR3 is TGTGCCAGCAGCTTAGCCGGGGGTCTGGTGGGAGGCTACACCTTC.